The rows below give T cell receptor beta chains drawn from one sample of a study of blood T cell repertoires in COVID-19. Clones were sequenced by immunoSEQ multiplex PCR, and TCRdb holds only the in-frame ones, with some missing. The sample includes fewer than 50,000 clones, about 92% of them seen just once. The sequencing sample was made of peripheral blood. Receptors were obtained from a human donor in a cohort sampled during active COVID-19. CDR3s include the opening cysteine and the closing phenylalanine or tryptophan. The order of the fields is V gene, D gene, J gene, clone size, CDR3 protein, CDR3 DNA. D genes are given only for firm matches. Clone size is shown for a subset of rows, as once, few, many or a class of expanded clone.

TRBV12-3/TRBV12-4	NA	TRBJ1-1	once	CASTLQGNTEAFF	TGTGCCAGCACCCTACAGGGAAACACTGAAGCTTTCTTT
TRBV11-2	TRBD1	TRBJ1-1	NA	CASSLVQGGGNTEAFF	TGTGCCAGCAGCTTAGTACAAGGGGGCGGAAACACTGAAGCTTTCTTT
TRBV7-3	TRBD2	TRBJ2-2	NA	CASSLTGTTNTGELFF	TGTGCCAGCAGCTTAACCGGGACTACGAACACCGGGGAGCTGTTTTTT
TRBV6-5	NA	TRBJ1-1	NA	CASREIMNTEAFF	TGTGCCAGCAGAGAGATAATGAACACTGAAGCTTTCTTT
TRBV5-1	NA	TRBJ2-3	NA	CASSPRRGQDTQYF	TGCGCCAGCAGCCCCCGGAGAGGCCAAGATACGCAGTATTTT
TRBV11-2	NA	TRBJ1-1	NA	CASSLSELEARAAFF	TGTGCCAGCAGCTTATCAGAGTTGGAGGCCCGTGCTGCTTTCTTT
TRBV5-6	NA	TRBJ1-1	medium-sized	CASSFYSSNTEAFF	TGTGCCAGCAGCTTTTATTCCAGTAACACTGAAGCTTTCTTT
TRBV27	NA	TRBJ1-5	NA	CASSFQGPPGPQHF	TGTGCCAGCAGTTTCCAGGGGCCCCCGGGGCCCCAGCATTTT
TRBV19	TRBD2	TRBJ2-1	NA	CASSIRPLAGAYNEQFF	TGTGCCAGTAGTATACGCCCCCTAGCGGGAGCTTACAATGAGCAGTTCTTC
TRBV18	TRBD1	TRBJ1-1	NA	CASSPVSTGNEAFF	TGTGCCAGCTCACCAGTTTCGACAGGGAATGAAGCTTTCTTT
TRBV2	TRBD1	TRBJ1-5	NA	CASRGDRGRQPQHF	TGTGCCAGCAGAGGGGACAGGGGACGGCAGCCCCAGCATTTT
TRBV28	NA	TRBJ2-3	NA	CASSFGETDTQYF	TGTGCCAGCAGTTTTGGGGAGACAGATACGCAGTATTTT
TRBV11-3	NA	TRBJ2-3	NA	CASSSRGDTDTQYF	TGTGCCAGCAGCTCCAGGGGGGACACAGATACGCAGTATTTT
TRBV25-1	NA	TRBJ1-1	NA	CASLRSSTEAFF	TGTGCCAGCCTTAGATCGTCCACTGAAGCTTTCTTT